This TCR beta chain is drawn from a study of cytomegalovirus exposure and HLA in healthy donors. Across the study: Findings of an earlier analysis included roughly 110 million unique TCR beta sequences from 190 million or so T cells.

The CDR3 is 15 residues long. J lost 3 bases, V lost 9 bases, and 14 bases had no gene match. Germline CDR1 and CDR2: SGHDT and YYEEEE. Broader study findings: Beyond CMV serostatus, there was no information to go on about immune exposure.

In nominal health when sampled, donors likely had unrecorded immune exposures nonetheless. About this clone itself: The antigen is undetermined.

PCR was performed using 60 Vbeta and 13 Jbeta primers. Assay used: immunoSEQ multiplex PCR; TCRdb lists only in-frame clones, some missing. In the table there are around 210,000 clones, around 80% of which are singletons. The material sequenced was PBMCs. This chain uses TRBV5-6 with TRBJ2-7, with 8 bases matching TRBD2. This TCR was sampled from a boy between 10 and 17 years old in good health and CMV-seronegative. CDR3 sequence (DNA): TGTGCCACCACCCCAGGACTAGCAGGAAACTACGAGCAGTACTTC. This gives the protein CATTPGLAGNYEQYF.